This T cell receptor beta chain is drawn from a study of Graves' ophthalmopathy and Graves' hyperthyroidism. Across the whole study: Untreated patients at initial diagnosis provided peripheral blood.

PBMCs stemmed from around 10 ml of fresh peripheral blood. The study amplified TCR beta CDR3 regions using RNA transcripts. RT-PCR with HTBI primers came first, then second-round multiplex PCR. TCRdb recomputed calls from the multiplex PCR reads with MiXCR, one row per CDR3 protein. There are fewer than 600,000 distinct CDR3 sequences in the sample; around 14% occur only once, and approximately 9.8% lies in the top ten. Study-wide results and caveats: Blood also harbored most expanded thyroid clonotypes above 0.001 frequency.

This clonotype was counted at least ten times. What it binds is not known. With 3 bases clipped from V and 3 bases from J, the junction kept 3 bases outside the gene matches. Germline V CDR1 and CDR2: MNHNS, SASEGT. This CDR3 spans 14 amino acids. The TCR comes from a woman in her thirties with Graves' ophthalmopathy. Sequencing was performed on blood. The chain employs TRBV6-1 and TRBJ2-5; TRBD1 matches 8 bases. The CDR3 coding sequence is TGTGCCAGCAGTGACGGACAGGGTAAAGAGACCCAGTACTTC. The encoded protein is CASSDGQGKETQYF.